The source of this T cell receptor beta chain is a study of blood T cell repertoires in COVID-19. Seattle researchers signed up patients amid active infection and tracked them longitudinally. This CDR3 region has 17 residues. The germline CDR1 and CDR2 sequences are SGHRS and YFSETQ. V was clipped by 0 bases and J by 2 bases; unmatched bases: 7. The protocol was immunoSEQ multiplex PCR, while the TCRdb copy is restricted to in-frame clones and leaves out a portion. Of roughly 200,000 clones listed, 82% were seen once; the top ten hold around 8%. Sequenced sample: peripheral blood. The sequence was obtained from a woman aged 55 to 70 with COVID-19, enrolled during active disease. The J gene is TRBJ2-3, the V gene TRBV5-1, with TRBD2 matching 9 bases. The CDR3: CASSLEGLAGITDTQYF. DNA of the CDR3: TGCGCCAGCAGCTTGGAAGGGCTAGCGGGGATCACAGATACGCAGTATTTT.